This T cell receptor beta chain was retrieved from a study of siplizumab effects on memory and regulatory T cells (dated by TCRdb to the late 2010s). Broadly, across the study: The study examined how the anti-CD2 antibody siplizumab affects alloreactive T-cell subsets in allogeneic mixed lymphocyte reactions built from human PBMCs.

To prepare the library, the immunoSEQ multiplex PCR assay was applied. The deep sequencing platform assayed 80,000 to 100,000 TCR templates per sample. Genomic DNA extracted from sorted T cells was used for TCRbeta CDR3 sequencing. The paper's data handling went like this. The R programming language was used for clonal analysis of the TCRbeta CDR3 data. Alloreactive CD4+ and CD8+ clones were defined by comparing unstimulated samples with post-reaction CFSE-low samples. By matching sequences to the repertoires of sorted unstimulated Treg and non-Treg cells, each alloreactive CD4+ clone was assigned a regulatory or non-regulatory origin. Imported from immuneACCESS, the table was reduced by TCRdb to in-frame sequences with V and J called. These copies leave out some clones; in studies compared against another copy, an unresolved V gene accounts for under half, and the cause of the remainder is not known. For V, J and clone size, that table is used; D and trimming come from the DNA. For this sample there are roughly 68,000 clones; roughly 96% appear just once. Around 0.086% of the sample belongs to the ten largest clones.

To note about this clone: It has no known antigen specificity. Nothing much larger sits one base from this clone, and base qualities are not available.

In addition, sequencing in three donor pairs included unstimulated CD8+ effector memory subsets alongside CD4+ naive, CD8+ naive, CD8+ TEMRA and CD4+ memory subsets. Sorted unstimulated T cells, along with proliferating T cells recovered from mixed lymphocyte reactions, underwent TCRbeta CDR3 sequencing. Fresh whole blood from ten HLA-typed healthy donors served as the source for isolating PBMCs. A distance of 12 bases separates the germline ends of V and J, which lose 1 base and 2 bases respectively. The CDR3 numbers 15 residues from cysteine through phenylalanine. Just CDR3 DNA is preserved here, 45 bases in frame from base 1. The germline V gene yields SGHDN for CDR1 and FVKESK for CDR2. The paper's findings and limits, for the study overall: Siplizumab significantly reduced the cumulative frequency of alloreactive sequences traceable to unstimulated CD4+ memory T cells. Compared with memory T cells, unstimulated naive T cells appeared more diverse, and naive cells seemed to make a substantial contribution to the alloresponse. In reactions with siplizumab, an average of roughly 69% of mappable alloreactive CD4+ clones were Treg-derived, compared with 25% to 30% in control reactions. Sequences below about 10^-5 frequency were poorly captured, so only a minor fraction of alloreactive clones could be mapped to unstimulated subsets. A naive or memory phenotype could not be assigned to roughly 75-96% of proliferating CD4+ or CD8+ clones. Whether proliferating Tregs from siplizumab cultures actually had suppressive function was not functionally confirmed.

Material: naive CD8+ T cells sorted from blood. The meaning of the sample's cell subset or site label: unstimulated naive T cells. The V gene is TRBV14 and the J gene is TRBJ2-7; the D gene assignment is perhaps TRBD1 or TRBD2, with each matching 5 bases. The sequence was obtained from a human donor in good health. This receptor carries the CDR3 CASSQVGTDPYEQYF. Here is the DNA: TGTGCCAGCAGCCAAGTCGGGACGGATCCCTACGAGCAGTACTTC.